This TCR beta chain was sequenced during a study of control samples from healthy donors and cancer patients. V lost 2 bases and J lost 3, with 8 bases in between. This CDR3 is built from 13 residues. Germline CDR1 and CDR2: SGHRS and YFSETQ. Assay: immunoSEQ multiplex PCR; the TCRdb copy retains only in-frame clones and omits some. In the table there are about 160,000 clones, less than 95% of which are singletons. This clone is a singleton in its sample. The rearrangement uses TRBV5-1 and TRBJ1-1; no clear D. Source material: PBMCs. This clonotype was sampled from a man aged 55 to 70 with colorectal cancer. CDR3 DNA: TGCGCCAGCAGCTTCAAGGGTGACACTGAAGCTTTCTTT. Translating it yields CASSFKGDTEAFF. The complete variable domain, with remaining parts taken from reference TRBV5-1 and TRBJ1-1, reads KAGVTQTPRYLIKTRGQQVTLSCSPISGHRSVSWYQQTPGQGLQFLFEYFSETQRNKGNFPGRFSGRQFSNSRSEMNVSTLELGDSALYLCASSFKGDTEAFFGQGTRLTVV.